These 3 T cell receptor beta chains were sequenced from one sample in a study of resident and recirculating memory T cells in vitiligo. This table comes from immunoSEQ multiplex PCR, and its TCRdb copy is limited to in-frame clones, with some not included. The sample shows more than 70,000 clones, 90% to 95% of them seen only once. The sample comprised blood. Receptors were obtained from a male donor with vitiligo.

The chain uses TRBV7-9 and TRBJ1-5; the match to TRBD1 covers 7 bases. Germline V CDR1 and CDR2: SEHNR, FQNEAQ (reference sequence). Unmatched junction bases numbered 5, after V lost 5 bases and J lost 7 bases. The CDR3 is 13 amino acids. DNA of the CDR3: TGTGCCAGCAGCATAACAGGGGACCAGCCCCAGCATTTT. Amino acid sequence: CASSITGDQPQHF. The complete variable domain, with remaining parts taken from reference TRBV7-9 and TRBJ1-5, reads DTGVSQNPRHKITKRGQNVTFRCDPISEHNRLYWYRQTLGQGPEFLTYFQNEAQLEKSRLLSDRFSAERPKGSFSTLEIQRTEQGDSAMYLCASSITGDQPQHFGDGTRLSIL.

This chain joins TRBV27 and TRBJ2-3; D unclear. With 2 bases removed from V and 1 base from J, the gap between germline ends came to 4 bases. The germline V gene encodes CDR1 MNHEY and CDR2 SMNVEV (reference sequence). This CDR3 is 13 amino acids long. The CDR3 here is CASSLPGTDTQYF. The CDR3, as DNA: TGTGCCAGCAGTTTACCCGGCACAGATACGCAGTATTTT.

Only one count was recorded for this clone. The chain's CDR3 is CASSPRTSGRAGETQYF. The CDR3 DNA sequence: TGTGCCAGCTCACCAAGGACTAGCGGGAGGGCCGGGGAGACCCAGTACTTC. This rearrangement joins TRBV18 to TRBJ2-5, with 15 positions matching TRBD2. V shed 2 bases, J shed 5 bases, and the junction held 6 bases outside the gene matches. CDR3 length: 17 amino acids. CDR1 is KGHSH, CDR2 LQKENI, per germline.